These 16 T cell receptor beta chains share one sample of origin, sequenced in a study of cytomegalovirus exposure and HLA in healthy donors. 13 Jbeta primers and 60 Vbeta primers were used for the PCR. Measured with immunoSEQ multiplex PCR; TCRdb has only the in-frame clones, and not every one. The sample contains roughly 100,000 clones, over 80% of which appear only once. The source material was PBMCs. These receptors came from a man aged 25-45 years in good health and CMV-seropositive.

This clone came up a few times. The gene calls are TRBV7-9 and TRBJ1-5, with a weak D call TRBD1 (6 bases). In germline, CDR1 is SEHNR, CDR2 FQNEAQ (reference sequence). This CDR3 has 14 amino acids. V shed 6 bases and J shed 6 bases, with 15 bases lying between them. This CDR3 reads CASSRRQVSQPQHF. As DNA, the CDR3 is TGTGCCAGCAGTCGCCGACAGGTCAGTCAGCCCCAGCATTTT.

The chain has TRBV27 and TRBJ2-5; possible D gene TRBD2, 5 bases. The DNA end favors TRBJ2-7, so the J call may be wrong. The CDR3 is 13 amino acids. Germline V CDR1 and CDR2: MNHEY, SMNVEV (reference sequence). The CDR3 bases are TGTGCCAGCAGTTTGGAAGAGGGATACGAGCAGTACTTC. Its protein is CASSLEEGYEQYF.

The V gene is TRBV5-4, the J gene TRBJ2-7; weak D call: TRBD2 (6 bases). Germline values: CDR1 SGHNT, CDR2 YYREEE (reference sequence). This CDR3 has 14 residues. V lost 3 bases to trimming and J lost 1 base, with 11 bases between them. CDR3 protein: CASSSGAGSYEQYF. CDR3 in DNA: TGTGCCAGCAGCTCCGGGGCGGGGTCCTACGAGCAGTACTTC. The full variable domain, its missing parts supplied by reference TRBV5-4 and TRBJ2-7, is ETGVTQSPTHLIKTRGQQVTLRCSSQSGHNTVSWYQQALGQGPQFIFQYYREEENGRGNFPPRFSGLQFPNYSSELNVNALELDDSALYLCASSSGAGSYEQYFGPGTRLTVT.

The J gene is TRBJ2-2, the V gene TRBV5-1; 11 bases map to TRBD1. Per the germline V gene, CDR1 is SGHRS and CDR2 is YFSETQ. This CDR3 contains 16 residues. The junction had 7 bases not matched to a gene; V was cut back by 4 bases and J by 5 bases. CDR3 in amino acids: CASSPGTGGVTGELFF. The DNA for the CDR3 is TGCGCCAGCAGCCCCGGGACAGGGGGGGTAACCGGGGAGCTGTTTTTT.

The CDR3 loop is CASSFLAGDEIEQFF. For the CDR3, the DNA is TGTGCCAGCAGCTTCCTAGCGGGGGATGAGATTGAGCAGTTCTTC. The chain uses TRBV7-2 and TRBJ2-1; the match to TRBD2 covers 10 bases. This CDR3 region has 15 residues. The V segment lost 3 bases and the J segment 9 bases; nucleotides outside the gene matches: 8. Germline CDR1 SGHTA, CDR2 FQGNSA.

The rearrangement joins TRBV30 to TRBJ1-1; 9 bases are a match to TRBD1. Germline V gene lookup returns CDR1 GTSNPN and CDR2 SVGIG (reference sequence). The CDR3 contains 12 residues. J lost 10 bases, V lost 1 base, and 4 bases had no gene match. The CDR3 spells CAWSGDRAGAFF. In nucleotides, the CDR3 is TGTGCCTGGAGTGGGGACAGGGCTGGAGCTTTCTTT.

The rearrangement uses TRBV28 and TRBJ1-2, with a tentative D call TRBD1 (6 bases). This CDR3 spans 17 amino acids. Germline values: CDR1 MDHEN, CDR2 SYDVKM. The ends were cut back, 5 bases at V and 1 base at J, with 20 bases in the middle. CDR3 sequence reads: CASSPPGQSAINYGYTF. The CDR3 DNA is TGTGCCAGCAGTCCACCGGGACAAAGCGCCATTAACTATGGCTACACCTTC.

This clone was counted a few times. This chain connects TRBV6-5 to TRBJ2-6; D is unclear. CDR3 length: 14 amino acids. V lost 4 bases to trimming and J lost 0 bases, with 4 bases between them. The germline CDR1 and CDR2 sequences are MNHEY and SVGAGI. CDR3 region: CASSLASGANVLTF. CDR3 nucleotides: TGTGCCAGCAGTTTGGCCTCTGGGGCCAACGTCCTGACTTTC.

V and J are TRBV4-1 and TRBJ2-3; D is possibly TRBD1 (5 bases). V gave up 4 bases and J gave up 0 bases, with 17 bases separating them. This CDR3 has 17 amino acids. CDR1 MGHRA and CDR2 YSYEKL come from the germline V gene. CDR3 in DNA: TGCGCCAGCAGCCCAAAAGGACACTACACTAGCACAGATACGCAGTATTTT. This sequence encodes CASSPKGHYTSTDTQYF.

The rearrangement uses TRBV9 and TRBJ1-4; no clear D gene. Germline V gene sequence: CDR1 SGDLS, CDR2 YYNGEE. The CDR3 sequence is 14 residues long. V was trimmed by 2 bases and J by 8 bases, leaving 13 bases between them. CDR3 protein: CASSVRQKEEKLFF. The CDR3 bases are TGTGCCAGCAGCGTCAGGCAGAAAGAGGAAAAACTGTTTTTT.

This clone has more than one count but fewer than ten. This chain uses TRBV5-6 with TRBJ1-4, with 9 positions matching TRBD1. Germline trimming cut 3 bases from V and 9 bases from J; bases unmatched to any gene: 12. The CDR3 extends over 16 amino acids. CDR1 and CDR2 (germline): SGHDT, YYEEEE. In DNA, the CDR3 is TGTGCCAGCAGCTATAACCCGGGACAGGGTATACAAAAACTGTTTTTT. Translated, it gives CASSYNPGQGIQKLFF.

This chain connects TRBV6-5 to TRBJ1-2, with 8 nucleotides matching TRBD1. The CDR3 consists of 13 residues. J was trimmed by 4 bases and V by 6 bases; bases with no gene match: 4. The germline gives CDR1 MNHEY, CDR2 SVGAGI. CDR3 in DNA: TGTGCCAGCAGGGCAGGGGGCGGCTATGGCTACACCTTC. This sequence encodes CASRAGGGYGYTF.

The chain is built from TRBV5-5 and TRBJ1-1; 8 bases fit TRBD1. The CDR3 consists of 14 residues. The germline V gene encodes CDR1 SGHKS and CDR2 YYEKEE (reference sequence). J was trimmed by 0 bases and V by 4 bases; bases with no gene match: 2. CDR3 nucleotide sequence: TGTGCCAGCAGCCTGGGACAGGTGAACACTGAAGCTTTCTTT. Translating gives CASSLGQVNTEAFF.

In the case of this clone: The sample carries other DNA sequences with the same CDR3. The chain links TRBV5-4 to TRBJ2-3; 12 bases map to TRBD2. This CDR3 has 16 residues. Trimming removed 4 bases from V and 0 bases from J; junction bases left unmatched: 3. The germline gives CDR1 SGHNT, CDR2 YYREEE (reference sequence). For the CDR3, the DNA is TGTGCCAGCAGCAGAGGACTAGCGGGGAGCACAGATACGCAGTATTTT. This codes for CASSRGLAGSTDTQYF.

This sequence joins TRBV2 and TRBJ2-5, with D possibly TRBD2 on 6 matching bases. The J call may be in error: the DNA end matches TRBJ2-7 better. This CDR3 has 19 residues. CDR1 SNHLY and CDR2 FYNNEI come from the germline V gene. CDR3 coding DNA: TGTGCCAGCAGTGGGGAGCATGTAGCGGCGGATGTCAGTTGGTACGAGCAGTACTTC. Translated: CASSGEHVAADVSWYEQYF.

This clone was seen more than once but under ten times. V gene TRBV6-5 combines with J gene TRBJ1-5; D gene ambiguous. The ends were cut back, 7 bases at V and 9 bases at J, with 13 bases in the middle. The CDR3 consists of 12 residues. The V gene's germline CDR1 is MNHEY and CDR2 SVGAGI. Here the CDR3 reads CASNSHAGPQHF. CDR3 DNA: TGTGCCAGCAACTCACACGCGGGGCCCCAGCATTTT.